Shown below are 21 T cell receptor beta chains from a single sample sequenced in a study of metastatic and nonmetastatic thyroid tumors (dated by TCRdb to about 2020). Before undergoing thyroid surgery, none of the patients had been given any kind of treatment. Libraries were made using PCR. TCRdb names Illumina HiSeq 4000 as the instrument used. TCRdb reanalyzed the raw reads on its own, using fastp at Q25 for trimming and MiXCR for clone calling, and kept in-frame beta chains. The sample contains about 35,000 clones, about 29% of them found a single time. Approximately 8% of the sample goes to the ten largest clones. The sequencing sample was made of blood. The origin of the receptors is a female donor with papillary thyroid cancer or a benign thyroid nodule (not recorded which). Some clones in this sample may be carry-over from other donors' samples.

Many counts were recorded for this clone. The chain joins TRBV20-1 to TRBJ1-3; D is uncertain. CDR3 size: 14 residues. With 4 bases removed from V and 0 bases from J, the gap between germline ends came to 10 bases. CDR1 DFQATT and CDR2 SNEGSKA come from the germline V gene (reference sequence). The CDR3 DNA follows: TGCAGTGCTAATCCGGGCCACTCTGGAAACACCATATATTTT. The encoded protein is CSANPGHSGNTIYF.

The chain links TRBV7-3 to TRBJ2-7; 8 bases line up with TRBD2. The germline gives CDR1 SGHTA, CDR2 FQGTGA. Germline trimming cut 4 bases from V and 7 bases from J; bases unmatched to any gene: 15. This CDR3 is built from 16 residues. Here the CDR3 DNA reads TGTGCCAGCAGCTGGTCCGGTACTATCGGGAGGGGAGAGCAGTACTTC. Residues: CASSWSGTIGRGEQYF.

The chain employs TRBV7-2 and TRBJ2-7, with TRBD2 as a possible D gene (6 bases). Germline V gives CDR1 SGHTA, CDR2 FQGNSA. The CDR3 totals 13 residues. V shed 5 bases and J shed 7 bases, with 15 bases lying between them. This CDR3 is CASSPLGGGEQYF. The CDR3 region has the DNA TGTGCCAGCAGCCCCTTGGGAGGAGGGGAGCAGTACTTC.

The chain is built from TRBV7-9 and TRBJ2-7, with D unresolved. Trimming pared 4 bases from V and 6 bases from J, leaving 19 bases between. Germline V CDR1 and CDR2: SEHNR, FQNEAQ (reference sequence). CDR3 size: 15 residues. The CDR3 DNA sequence: TGTGCCAGCAGCTCGGACCCCGTCTACAACGCCGAGCAGTACTTC. It specifies CASSSDPVYNAEQYF.

The chain couples TRBV7-6 to TRBJ1-1; unclear D gene. Germline V CDR1 and CDR2: SGHVS, FNYEAQ. V shed 0 bases and J shed 3 bases, with 5 bases lying between them. This CDR3 region has 13 residues. The CDR3 DNA is TGTGCCAGCAGCTTAGCTGGGGACACTGAAGCTTTCTTT. It translates to CASSLAGDTEAFF.

This clone was counted only a few times. The rearrangement links TRBV12-3 or TRBV12-4 to TRBJ1-1; D unclear. The CDR3 has 15 amino acids. Trimming cost V 5 bases and J 1 base, with 14 bases left between them. The CDR3: CASSPRTRKNTEAFF. DNA for the CDR3: TGTGCCAGCAGTCCCCGTACAAGGAAGAACACTGAAGCTTTCTTT.

A word on this clone: The conserved phenylalanine or tryptophan is not found at the CDR3 terminus, so this likely reflects a read error. In DNA, the CDR3 is TGCAGTGCACCAACTAGCGGGCCGAACAACGGGGAGCTGTTTGTT. Its translation: CSAPTSGPNNGELFV. The chain uses TRBV20-1 and TRBJ2-2; 9 bases line up with TRBD2. The CDR3 sequence is 15 residues long. Germline V CDR1 and CDR2: DFQATT, SNEGSKA (reference sequence).

V is TRBV12-3 or TRBV12-4 and J is TRBJ2-7, with TRBD1 matching over 11 bases. The CDR3 sequence is 13 residues long. After removal of 10 bases from V and 9 bases from J, the junction contained 11 bases not matched to a gene. CDR3 DNA: TGTGCCATCATCAGACCGGGACAGGGGGGGCAGTACTTC. This codes for CAIIRPGQGGQYF.

For this clone: The junction shows a germline mismatch at one end, possibly a read error. The chain couples TRBV7-9 to TRBJ2-7; D is uncertain. The germline V gene encodes CDR1 SEHNR and CDR2 FQNEAQ (reference sequence). The CDR3 is 12 amino acids. The CDR3 spells CACSCGSYEQYF. DNA for the CDR3: TGTGCCTGCAGCTGCGGTTCCTACGAGCAGTACTTC.

The rearrangement uses TRBV20-1 and TRBJ2-3, with D perhaps TRBD2 (6 bases). The CDR3 spans 11 residues. Germline V lookup: CDR1 DFQATT, CDR2 SNEGSKA (reference sequence). The ends were cut back, 3 bases at V and 5 bases at J, with 6 bases in the middle. The CDR3 region is CSASGRDTQYF. The CDR3 nucleotides are TGCAGTGCTAGCGGGAGAGATACGCAGTATTTT.

CDR3 region: CASGGTSGGRTDTQYF. In nucleotides, the CDR3 is TGTGCTAGTGGCGGGACTAGCGGGGGACGCACAGATACGCAGTATTTT. The chain is built from TRBV12-5 and TRBJ2-3, with TRBD2 matching over 14 bases. The CDR3 length is 16 residues. V lost 6 bases to trimming and J lost 1 base; unmatched junction nucleotides: 3. From germline, CDR1 is LGHNT and CDR2 FRNRAP.

This clone was observed at least ten times. The CDR3 is CAWSREAGTSEAFF. The CDR3 coding sequence is TGTGCCTGGAGTAGGGAGGCAGGCACGTCTGAAGCTTTCTTT. V and J are TRBV30 and TRBJ1-1; the D is unclear. The germline V gene encodes CDR1 GTSNPN and CDR2 SVGIG (reference sequence). The CDR3 covers 14 residues. V gave up 2 bases and J gave up 6 bases, with 16 bases separating them. Together with reference TRBV30 and TRBJ1-1, the CDR3 gives the full variable domain: SQTIHQWPATLVQPVGSPLSLECTVEGTSNPNLYWYRQAAGRGLQLLFYSVGIGQISSEVPQNLSASRPQDRQFILSSKKLLLSDSGFYLCAWSREAGTSEAFFGQGTRLTVV.

The sample holds a few counts of this clone. V is TRBV6-5 and J is TRBJ2-3, with 8 bases identical to TRBD2. Germline-derived CDR1 and CDR2 are MNHEY and SVGAGI. The CDR3 has 14 amino acids. The V segment lost 2 bases and the J segment 4 bases; nucleotides outside the gene matches: 2. In DNA, the CDR3 is TGTGCCAGCAGTTACAGACTAGCGTCAGATACGCAGTATTTT. Translation: CASSYRLASDTQYF.

This clone was seen many times. The chain couples TRBV24-1 to TRBJ2-1; TRBD2 might be the D (5 bases). V was shortened by 3 bases and J by 6 bases, with 11 bases between the two germline ends. The CDR3 has 14 amino acids. Germline V lookup: CDR1 KGHDR, CDR2 SFDVKD. The CDR3: CATSDRLEGNEQFF. DNA for the CDR3: TGTGCCACCAGTGATCGGCTAGAGGGCAATGAGCAGTTCTTC.

In regard to this clone: The junction departs from the called germline gene at one end, perhaps through a read error. This chain joins TRBV20-1 and TRBJ2-2, with D possibly matching TRBD2 (5 bases). The CDR3 length is 13 residues. Germline V lookup: CDR1 DFQATT, CDR2 SNEGSKA (reference sequence). Here the CDR3 DNA reads TGCAGTGCTAGATTAATGGCCACCGGGAAGCTGTTTTTT. Its translation is CSARLMATGKLFF.

The table lists this clone with many counts. The chain joins TRBV16 to TRBJ2-7, with TRBD1 matching over 8 bases. The CDR3 consists of 16 residues. In germline, CDR1 is KGHSY, CDR2 FQNENV. Germline trimming cut 4 bases from V and 3 bases from J; bases unmatched to any gene: 11. For the CDR3, the DNA is TGTGCCAGCAGCCCACCGGACAGGGTCCTCTTCTACGAGCAGTACTTC. This encodes CASSPPDRVLFYEQYF.

To note about this clone: The junction departs from germline at one end; a sequencing error may be responsible. The chain combines TRBV20-1 with TRBJ2-7; TRBD2 matches at 7 bases. CDR1 and CDR2 from the germline V gene are DFQATT and SNEGSKA (reference sequence). The CDR3 spans 13 residues. CDR3 residues: CSAAGDSSYEQYF. The CDR3 nucleotides are TGCAGTGCTGCGGGGGACTCCAGCTACGAGCAATACTTC.

This clone was seen ten or more times. The rearrangement joins TRBV12-3 or TRBV12-4 to TRBJ1-4; D gene unclear. V was trimmed by 6 bases and J by 0 bases, leaving 14 bases between them. This CDR3 contains 16 residues. CDR3 loop: CASSHTQSATNEKLFF. As DNA, the CDR3 is TGTGCCAGCAGCCACACTCAATCTGCAACTAATGAAAAACTGTTTTTT.

By proportion, this clone is medium-sized. V and J are TRBV6-1 and TRBJ2-7, with 14 bases lining up with TRBD2. With 6 bases clipped from V and 7 bases from J, the junction kept 5 bases outside the gene matches. The V gene's germline CDR1 is MNHNS and CDR2 SASEGT. The CDR3 is made up of 14 amino acids. DNA for the CDR3: TGTGCCAGCAGGGGGACTAGCGGGAGCCGGGAGCAGTACTTC. This codes for CASRGTSGSREQYF.

The chain couples TRBV20-1 to TRBJ1-5, with TRBD1 matching over 10 bases. Per the germline V gene, CDR1 is DFQATT and CDR2 is SNEGSKA (reference sequence). Unmatched junction bases numbered 3, after V lost 2 bases and J lost 8 bases. The CDR3 totals 13 residues. The CDR3 bases are TGCAGTGCTAGAAAGGGACAGGGGAAGCCCCAGCATTTT. It yields the protein CSARKGQGKPQHF.

As concerns this clone: The junction shows a germline mismatch at one end, possibly a read error. The gene calls are TRBV12-3 or TRBV12-4 and TRBJ2-1; TRBD1 matches at 8 bases. This CDR3 has 13 residues. The CDR3 region has the DNA TGTGCCATCAGACAGGGGCCGGGGAATGAGCGGTTCTTC. Translated, it gives CAIRQGPGNERFF.